This T cell receptor (beta chain) was identified during a study of blood T cell repertoires in COVID-19. The overall study: Samples taken during acute and convalescent COVID-19 were collected in the United States, Italy and Spain.

The CDR3 extends over 16 amino acids. The germline V gene encodes CDR1 SGHRS and CDR2 YFSETQ. V trimming: 4 bases; J trimming: 7 bases; junction bases outside the gene matches: 8. Self-reported history from a screening survey and questionnaire set each donor's cohort. Produced via immunoSEQ multiplex PCR; TCRdb's table is partial and in-frame only. The repertoire holds a few hundred thousand clones, with 80% to 90% as singletons. Specimen: PBMCs or T cells enriched from blood (not recorded which). This clonotype originated in a young man who had recovered from COVID-19. The chain uses TRBV5-1 and TRBJ2-1, with TRBD2 matching over 13 bases. CDR3 DNA: TGCGCCAGCAGCGGGACTAGCGGGATAGTGGGGAATGAGCAGTTCTTC. This sequence encodes CASSGTSGIVGNEQFF.